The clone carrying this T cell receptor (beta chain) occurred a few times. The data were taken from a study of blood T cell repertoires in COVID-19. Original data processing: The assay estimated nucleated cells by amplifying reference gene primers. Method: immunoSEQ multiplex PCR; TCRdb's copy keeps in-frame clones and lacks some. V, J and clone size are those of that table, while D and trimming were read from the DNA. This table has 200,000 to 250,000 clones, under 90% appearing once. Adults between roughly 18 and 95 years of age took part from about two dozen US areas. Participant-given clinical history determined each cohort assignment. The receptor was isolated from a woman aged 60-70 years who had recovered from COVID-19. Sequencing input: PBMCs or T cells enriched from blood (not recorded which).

CDR3 protein: CASSRGWGAYEQYF. The CDR3 DNA reads TGTGCCAGCAGCCGAGGGTGGGGGGCCTACGAGCAGTACTTC. The chain employs TRBV7-8 and TRBJ2-7, with D perhaps TRBD2 (6 bases). This CDR3 is built from 14 residues. The germline V gene has CDR1 SGHVS and CDR2 FQNEAQ. Trimming shortened V by 5 bases and J by 2 bases, and 13 bases separated the two germline ends.